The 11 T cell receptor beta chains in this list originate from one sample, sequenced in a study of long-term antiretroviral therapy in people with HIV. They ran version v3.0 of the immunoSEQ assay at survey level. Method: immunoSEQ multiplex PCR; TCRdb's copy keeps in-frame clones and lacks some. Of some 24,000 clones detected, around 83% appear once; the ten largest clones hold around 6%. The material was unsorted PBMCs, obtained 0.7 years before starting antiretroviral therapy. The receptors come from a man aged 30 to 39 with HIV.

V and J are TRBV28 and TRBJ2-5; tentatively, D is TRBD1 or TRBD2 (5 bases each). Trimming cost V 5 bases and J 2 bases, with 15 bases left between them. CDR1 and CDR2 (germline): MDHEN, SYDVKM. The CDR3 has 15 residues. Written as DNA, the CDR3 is TGTGCCAGCAGTCTTTGGGCCGAGGGGCAAGAGACCCAGTACTTC. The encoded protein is CASSLWAEGQETQYF.

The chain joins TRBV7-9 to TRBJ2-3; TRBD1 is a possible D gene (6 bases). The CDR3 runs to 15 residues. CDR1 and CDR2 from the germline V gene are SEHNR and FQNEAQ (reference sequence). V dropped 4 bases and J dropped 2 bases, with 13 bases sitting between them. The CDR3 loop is CASSSEGGNTDTQYF. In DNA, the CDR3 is TGTGCCAGCAGCTCCGAAGGGGGAAACACAGATACGCAGTATTTT.

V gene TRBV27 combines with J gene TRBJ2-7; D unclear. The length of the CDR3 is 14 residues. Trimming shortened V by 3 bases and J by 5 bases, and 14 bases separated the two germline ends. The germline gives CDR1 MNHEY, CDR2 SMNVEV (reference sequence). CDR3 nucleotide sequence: TGTGCCAGCAGTTTGGGGTCGTCCTGGGACGAGCAGTACTTC. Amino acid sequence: CASSLGSSWDEQYF.

The CDR3 protein is CASSEEYGYEQYF. The CDR3 region has the DNA TGTGCCAGCAGTGAAGAGTACGGCTACGAGCAGTACTTC. This chain connects TRBV6-1 to TRBJ2-7; D call uncertain. Germline V gene data show CDR1 as MNHNS and CDR2 as SASEGT. The V and J ends lost 1 base and 3 bases respectively, with 7 bases between them. The CDR3 is 13 residues long.

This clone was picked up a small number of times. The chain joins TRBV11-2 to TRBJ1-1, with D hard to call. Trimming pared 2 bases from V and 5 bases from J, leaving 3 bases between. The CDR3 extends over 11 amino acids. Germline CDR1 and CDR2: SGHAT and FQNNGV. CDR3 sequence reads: CASSLRTEAFF. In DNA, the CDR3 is TGTGCCAGCAGCTTACGGACTGAAGCTTTCTTT.

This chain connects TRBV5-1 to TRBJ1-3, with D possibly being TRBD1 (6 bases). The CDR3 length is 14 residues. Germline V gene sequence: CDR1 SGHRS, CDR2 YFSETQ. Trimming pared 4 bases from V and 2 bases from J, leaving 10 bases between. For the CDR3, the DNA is TGCGCCAGCAGCCCAAGGGGGGCTGGAAACACCATATATTTT. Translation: CASSPRGAGNTIYF. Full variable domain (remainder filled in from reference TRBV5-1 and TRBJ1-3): KAGVTQTPRYLIKTRGQQVTLSCSPISGHRSVSWYQQTPGQGLQFLFEYFSETQRNKGNFPGRFSGRQFSNSRSEMNVSTLELGDSALYLCASSPRGAGNTIYFGEGSWLTVV.

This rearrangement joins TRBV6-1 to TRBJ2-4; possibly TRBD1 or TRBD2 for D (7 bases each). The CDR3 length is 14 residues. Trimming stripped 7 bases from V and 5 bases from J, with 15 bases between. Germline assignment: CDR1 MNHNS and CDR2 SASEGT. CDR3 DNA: TGTGCCAGCACCAGGGGGGGTACAGAAAACATTCAGTACTTC. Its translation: CASTRGGTENIQYF.

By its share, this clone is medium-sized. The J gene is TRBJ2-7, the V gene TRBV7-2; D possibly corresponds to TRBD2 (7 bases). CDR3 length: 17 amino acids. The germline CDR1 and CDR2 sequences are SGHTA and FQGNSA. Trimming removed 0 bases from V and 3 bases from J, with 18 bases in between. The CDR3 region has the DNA TGTGCCAGCAGCTTAGCGGGTCTAGGGGGGGGACTCTACGAGCAGTACTTC. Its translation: CASSLAGLGGGLYEQYF. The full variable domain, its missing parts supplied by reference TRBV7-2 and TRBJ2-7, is GAGVSQSPSNKVTEKGKDVELRCDPISGHTALYWYRQSLGQGLEFLIYFQGNSAPDKSGLPSDRFSAERTGGSVSTLTIQRTQQEDSAVYLCASSLAGLGGGLYEQYFGPGTRLTVT.

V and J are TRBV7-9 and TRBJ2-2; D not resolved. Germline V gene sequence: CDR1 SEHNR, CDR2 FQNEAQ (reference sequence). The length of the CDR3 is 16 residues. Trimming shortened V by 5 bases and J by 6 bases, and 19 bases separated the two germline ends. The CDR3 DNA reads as TGTGCCAGCAGCCCGACCGGAGACCCCCTCGCCGGGGAGCTGTTTTTT. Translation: CASSPTGDPLAGELFF.

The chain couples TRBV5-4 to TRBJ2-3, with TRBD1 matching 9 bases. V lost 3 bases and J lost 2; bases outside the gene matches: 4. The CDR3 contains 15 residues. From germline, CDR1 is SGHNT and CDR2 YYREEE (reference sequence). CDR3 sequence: CASSWGQGYTDTQYF. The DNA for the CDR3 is TGTGCCAGCAGCTGGGGACAGGGCTACACAGATACGCAGTATTTT.

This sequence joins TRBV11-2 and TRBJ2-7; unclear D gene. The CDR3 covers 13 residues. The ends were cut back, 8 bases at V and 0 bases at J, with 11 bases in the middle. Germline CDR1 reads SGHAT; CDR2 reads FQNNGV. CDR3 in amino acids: CASSLQSSYEQYF. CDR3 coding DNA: TGTGCCAGCTCCCTTCAGAGCTCCTACGAGCAGTACTTC.